There are many counts of the clone carrying this TCR beta chain. Its antigen remains unknown. This specimen comes from a study of molecular identifiers for immune sequencing clone quantification. General study points: Spike-in Jurkat TCR RNA from a single cell reportedly registered among 900,000 to 1,000,000 naive cells.

Germline V gene data show CDR1 as DFQATT and CDR2 as SNEGSKA (reference sequence). Deletions cut 0 bases from V and 2 bases from J, with 17 bases between. The CDR3 length is 17 residues. TCRdb reanalysed the PCR reads using MiXCR and keeps one entry per CDR3 protein. The sample lists approximately 500,000 distinct CDR3 sequences, less than 30% occurring once. The sequence was obtained from a human donor in good health. Some libraries in this study had Jurkat cell RNA spiked in. This rearrangement joins TRBV20-1 to TRBJ1-5; D possibly corresponds to TRBD1 (6 bases). Sequenced sample: naive CD8+ T cells from blood, with Jurkat cell RNA spiked in. Regarding subset: FACS-sorted CD8+CD4-CCR7+CD45RA+ naive T cells. CDR3 residues: CSARDRGGIYGNQPQHF. CDR3 DNA: TGCAGTGCTAGAGACAGGGGAGGAATATACGGCAATCAGCCCCAGCATTTT.